This T cell receptor (beta chain) was sequenced during a study of T cell changes during pregnancy in multiple sclerosis. Only in-frame clones appear in the TCRdb table, and some are missing; sequencing was by immunoSEQ multiplex PCR. The sample shows 85,000 to 90,000 clones, over 85% of them seen only once. The CDR3 spans 18 residues. Here the sequenced sample was peripheral blood, taken after pregnancy. This chain links TRBV21-1 with TRBJ2-7; TRBD1, the table's D call, lacks a check against the DNA. TRBV21-1 counts as a pseudogene. This sequence was found in a female donor in good health, enrolled as a control in a pregnancy study. The CDR3 region is CASSGPLGGDRGRGEQYF. In DNA form, the CDR3 reads TGTGCCAGCAGCGGACCCCTGGGGGGGGACAGGGGAAGAGGGGAGCAGTACTTC.